This T cell receptor beta chain is from a study of shared clonotypes between healthy human individuals. The overall study: A few men and two women, aged 18 to 49, were donors.

Trimming took 6 bases from V and 3 from J, leaving 18 bases between them. The CDR3 has 15 amino acids. CDR1 is MNHEY, CDR2 SMNVEV, per germline (reference sequence). Execution of the assay was at deep level. Libraries were prepared by immunoSEQ multiplex PCR; TCRdb keeps only in-frame clonotypes and omits some of them. Here the sample spans more than 500,000 clones, 90% to 96% being singletons. The investigators split CD4+ cells into a CD45RA+ naive subset and a CD45RA-negative memory subset. The source material was naive CD4+ T cells sorted from blood. Subset in this sample: CD45RA+ positively selected. This receptor was identified in a woman in her 30s in good health. The chain recombines TRBV27 with TRBJ2-7; D perhaps matches TRBD1 (5 bases). CDR3 nucleotides: TGTGCCAGCAGGACGAAAGGGGTCCCGGGCTACGAGCAGTACTTC. Translating it yields CASRTKGVPGYEQYF.